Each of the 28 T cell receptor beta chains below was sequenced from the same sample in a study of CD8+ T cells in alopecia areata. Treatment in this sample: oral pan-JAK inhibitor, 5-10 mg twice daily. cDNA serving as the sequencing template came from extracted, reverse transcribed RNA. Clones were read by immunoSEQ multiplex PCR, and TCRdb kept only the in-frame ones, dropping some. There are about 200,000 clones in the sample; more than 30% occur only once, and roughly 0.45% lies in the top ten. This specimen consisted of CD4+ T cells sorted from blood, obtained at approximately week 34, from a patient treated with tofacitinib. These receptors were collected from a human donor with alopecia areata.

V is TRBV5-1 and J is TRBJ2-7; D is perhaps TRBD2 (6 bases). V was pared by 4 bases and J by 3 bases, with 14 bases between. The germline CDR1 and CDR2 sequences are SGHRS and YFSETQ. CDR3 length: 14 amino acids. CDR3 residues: CASSLGGTYYEQYF. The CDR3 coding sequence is TGCGCCAGCAGCCTGGGCGGGACCTACTACGAGCAGTACTTC.

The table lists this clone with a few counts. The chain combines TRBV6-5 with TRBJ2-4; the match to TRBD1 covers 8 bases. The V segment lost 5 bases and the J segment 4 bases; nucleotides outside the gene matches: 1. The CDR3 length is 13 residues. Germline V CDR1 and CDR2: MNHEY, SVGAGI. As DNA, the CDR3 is TGTGCCAGCAGTCGACAGGGGAAAAACATTCAGTACTTC. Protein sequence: CASSRQGKNIQYF.

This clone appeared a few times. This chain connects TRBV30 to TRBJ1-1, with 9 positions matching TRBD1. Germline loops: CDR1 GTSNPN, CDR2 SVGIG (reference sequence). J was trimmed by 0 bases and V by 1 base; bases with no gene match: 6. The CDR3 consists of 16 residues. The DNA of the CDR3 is TGTGCCTGGAGTGCCCCGGACAGGGGAATGAACACTGAAGCTTTCTTT. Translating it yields CAWSAPDRGMNTEAFF.

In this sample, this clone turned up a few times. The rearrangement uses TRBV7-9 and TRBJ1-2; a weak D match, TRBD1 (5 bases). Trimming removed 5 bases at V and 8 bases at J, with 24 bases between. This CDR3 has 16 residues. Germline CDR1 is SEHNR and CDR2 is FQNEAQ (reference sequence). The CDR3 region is CASSARPREGIKGYTF. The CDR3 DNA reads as TGTGCCAGCAGCGCCCGACCTAGGGAGGGGATTAAGGGCTACACCTTC.

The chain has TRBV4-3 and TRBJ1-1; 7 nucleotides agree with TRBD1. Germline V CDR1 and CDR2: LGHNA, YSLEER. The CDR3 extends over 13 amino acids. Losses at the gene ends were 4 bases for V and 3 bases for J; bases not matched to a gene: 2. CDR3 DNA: TGCGCCAGCAGCCGGGACAGATACACTGAAGCTTTCTTT. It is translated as CASSRDRYTEAFF.

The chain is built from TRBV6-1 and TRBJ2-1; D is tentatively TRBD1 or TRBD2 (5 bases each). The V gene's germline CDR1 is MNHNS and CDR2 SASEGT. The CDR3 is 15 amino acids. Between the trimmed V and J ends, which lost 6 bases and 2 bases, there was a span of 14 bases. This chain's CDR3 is CASSLRDGTYNEQFF. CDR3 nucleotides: TGTGCCAGCAGCCTTCGGGACGGAACCTACAATGAGCAGTTCTTC.

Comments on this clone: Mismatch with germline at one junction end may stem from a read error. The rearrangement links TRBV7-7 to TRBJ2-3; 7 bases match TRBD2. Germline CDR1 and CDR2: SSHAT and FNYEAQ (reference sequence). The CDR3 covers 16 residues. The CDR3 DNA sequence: TGTGCTAGCAGCTTAGGAGGCGGGAGAGTCCCCGATACGCAGTATTTT. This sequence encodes CASSLGGGRVPDTQYF.

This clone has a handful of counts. The CDR3 loop is CATSRKGTGGAGYTF. CDR3 nucleotides: TGTGCCACCAGCAGAAAGGGTACAGGGGGCGCTGGCTACACCTTC. This rearrangement joins TRBV15 to TRBJ1-2; 9 bases line up with TRBD1. CDR1 and CDR2 from the germline V gene are LNHNV and YYDKDF (reference sequence). The CDR3 has 15 amino acids. V gave up 2 bases and J gave up 7 bases; unmatched junction bases: 8.

In DNA, the CDR3 is TGTGCCAGCAGTGTAGCGGAGATGCAAGAGACCCAGTACTTC. Translation gives CASSVAEMQETQYF. J is TRBJ2-5 and V is TRBV6-1, with D possibly TRBD2 on 6 matching bases. Deletions cut 4 bases from V and 2 bases from J, with 11 bases between. This CDR3 is 14 amino acids long. Germline CDR1 and CDR2: MNHNS and SASEGT.

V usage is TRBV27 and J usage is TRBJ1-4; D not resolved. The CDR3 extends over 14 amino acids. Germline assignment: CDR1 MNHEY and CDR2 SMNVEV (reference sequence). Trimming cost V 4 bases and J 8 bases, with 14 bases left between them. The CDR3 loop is CASSSGGYDEKLFF. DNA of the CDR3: TGTGCCAGCAGTTCGGGAGGGTACGACGAAAAACTGTTTTTT.

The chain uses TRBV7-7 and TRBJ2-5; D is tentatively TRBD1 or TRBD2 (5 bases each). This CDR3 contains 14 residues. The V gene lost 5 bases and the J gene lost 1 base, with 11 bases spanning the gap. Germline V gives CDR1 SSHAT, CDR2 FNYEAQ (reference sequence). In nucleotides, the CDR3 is TGTGCCAGCAGCCGGGGCCCCATCCAAGAGACCCAGTACTTC. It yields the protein CASSRGPIQETQYF.

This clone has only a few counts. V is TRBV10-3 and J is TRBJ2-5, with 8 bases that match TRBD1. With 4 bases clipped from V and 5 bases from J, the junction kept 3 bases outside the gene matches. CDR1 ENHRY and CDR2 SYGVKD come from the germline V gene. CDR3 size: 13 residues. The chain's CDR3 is CAISGTGLETQYF. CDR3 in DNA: TGTGCCATCAGTGGGACAGGGTTGGAGACCCAGTACTTC.

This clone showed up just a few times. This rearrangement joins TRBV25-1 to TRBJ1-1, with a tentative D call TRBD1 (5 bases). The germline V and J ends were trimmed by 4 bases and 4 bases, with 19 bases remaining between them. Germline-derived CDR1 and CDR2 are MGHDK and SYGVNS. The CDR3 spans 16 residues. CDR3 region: CASSAGEGEGSTEAFF. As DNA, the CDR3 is TGTGCCAGCAGTGCGGGAGAAGGGGAAGGGAGCACTGAAGCTTTCTTT.

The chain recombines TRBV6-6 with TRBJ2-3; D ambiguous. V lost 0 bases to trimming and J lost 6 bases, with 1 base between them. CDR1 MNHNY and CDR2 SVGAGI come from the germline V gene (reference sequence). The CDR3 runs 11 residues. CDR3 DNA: TGTGCCAGCAGTTACTCTGATACGCAGTATTTT. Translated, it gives CASSYSDTQYF.

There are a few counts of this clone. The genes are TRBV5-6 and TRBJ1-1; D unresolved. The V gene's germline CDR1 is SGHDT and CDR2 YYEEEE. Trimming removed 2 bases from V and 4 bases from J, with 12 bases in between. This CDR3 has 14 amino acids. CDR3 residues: CASSFTARGTEAFF. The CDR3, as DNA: TGTGCCAGCAGCTTCACGGCAAGAGGCACTGAAGCTTTCTTT.

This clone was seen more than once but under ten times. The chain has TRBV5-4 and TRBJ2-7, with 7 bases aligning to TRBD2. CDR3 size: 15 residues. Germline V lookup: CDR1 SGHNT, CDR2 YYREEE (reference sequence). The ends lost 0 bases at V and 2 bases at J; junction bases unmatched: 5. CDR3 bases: TGTGCCAGCAGCTTGGAAGCGGGACGGCCCTACGAGCAGTACTTC. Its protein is CASSLEAGRPYEQYF.

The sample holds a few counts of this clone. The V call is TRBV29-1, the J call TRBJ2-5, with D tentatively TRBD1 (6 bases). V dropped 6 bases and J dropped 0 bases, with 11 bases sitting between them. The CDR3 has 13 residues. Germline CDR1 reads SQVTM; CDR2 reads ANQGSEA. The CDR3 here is CSVGTLNQETQYF. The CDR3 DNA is TGCAGCGTCGGGACACTGAACCAAGAGACCCAGTACTTC.

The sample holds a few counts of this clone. CDR3 amino acids: CASSQEGIAMNTEAFF. The CDR3 coding sequence is TGCGCCAGCAGCCAAGAGGGGATCGCCATGAACACTGAAGCTTTCTTT. The genes are TRBV4-1 and TRBJ1-1; D is ambiguous. CDR1 and CDR2 (germline): MGHRA, YSYEKL. V dropped 0 bases and J dropped 0 bases, with 11 bases sitting between them. This CDR3 is built from 16 residues.

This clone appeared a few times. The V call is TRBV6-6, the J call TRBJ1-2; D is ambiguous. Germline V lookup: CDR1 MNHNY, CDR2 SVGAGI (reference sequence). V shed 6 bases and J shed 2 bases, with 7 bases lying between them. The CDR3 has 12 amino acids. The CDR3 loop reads CASSRVNYGYTF. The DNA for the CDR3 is TGTGCCAGCAGCCGTGTAAACTATGGCTACACCTTC.

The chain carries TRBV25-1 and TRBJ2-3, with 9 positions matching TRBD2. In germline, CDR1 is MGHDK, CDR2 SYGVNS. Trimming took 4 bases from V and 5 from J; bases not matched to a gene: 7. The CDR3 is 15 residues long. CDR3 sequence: CASSAASGVGDTQYF. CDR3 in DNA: TGTGCCAGCAGTGCGGCTAGCGGGGTTGGAGATACGCAGTATTTT.

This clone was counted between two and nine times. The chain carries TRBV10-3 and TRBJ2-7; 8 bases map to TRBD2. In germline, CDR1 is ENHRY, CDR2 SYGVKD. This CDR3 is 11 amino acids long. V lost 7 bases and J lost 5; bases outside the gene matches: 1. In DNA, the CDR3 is TGTGCCATCACGGGAGGGGACGAGCAGTACTTC. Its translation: CAITGGDEQYF.

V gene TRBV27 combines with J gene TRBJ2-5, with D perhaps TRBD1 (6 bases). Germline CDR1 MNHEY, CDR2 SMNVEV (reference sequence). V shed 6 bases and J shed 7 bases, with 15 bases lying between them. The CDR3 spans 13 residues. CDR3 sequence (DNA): TGTGCCAGCAGCCGGACAGAAACGGGGACCCAGTACTTC. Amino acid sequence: CASSRTETGTQYF.

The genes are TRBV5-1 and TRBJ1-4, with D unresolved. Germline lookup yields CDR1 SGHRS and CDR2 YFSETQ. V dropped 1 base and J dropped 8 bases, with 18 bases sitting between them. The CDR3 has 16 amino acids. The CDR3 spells CASSLLYDPSREKLFF. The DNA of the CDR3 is TGCGCCAGCAGCTTGCTTTATGACCCTAGCAGAGAAAAACTGTTTTTT. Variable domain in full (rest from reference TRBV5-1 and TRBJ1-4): KAGVTQTPRYLIKTRGQQVTLSCSPISGHRSVSWYQQTPGQGLQFLFEYFSETQRNKGNFPGRFSGRQFSNSRSEMNVSTLELGDSALYLCASSLLYDPSREKLFFGSGTQLSVL.

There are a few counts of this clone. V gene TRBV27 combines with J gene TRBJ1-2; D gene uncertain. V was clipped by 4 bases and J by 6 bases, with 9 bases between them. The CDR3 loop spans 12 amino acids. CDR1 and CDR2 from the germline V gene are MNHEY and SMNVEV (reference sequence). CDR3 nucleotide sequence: TGTGCCAGCAGTTACAGAGGAGATGGCTACACCTTC. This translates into CASSYRGDGYTF.

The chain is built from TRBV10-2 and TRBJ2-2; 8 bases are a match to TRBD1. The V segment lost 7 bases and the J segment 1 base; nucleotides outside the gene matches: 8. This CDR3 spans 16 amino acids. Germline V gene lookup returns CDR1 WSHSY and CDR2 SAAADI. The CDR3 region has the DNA TGCGCCAGCAAAGGGTTAACAGGGGGGAACACCGGGGAGCTGTTTTTT. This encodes CASKGLTGGNTGELFF.

DNA of the CDR3: TGCAGCGTTGAAATTAAATTAACCTACGAGCAGTACTTC. Translated: CSVEIKLTYEQYF. The V and J genes are TRBV29-1 and TRBJ2-7; D not certain. The germline gives CDR1 SQVTM, CDR2 ANQGSEA. The V gene lost 2 bases and the J gene lost 2 bases, with 10 bases spanning the gap. This CDR3 is 13 amino acids long.

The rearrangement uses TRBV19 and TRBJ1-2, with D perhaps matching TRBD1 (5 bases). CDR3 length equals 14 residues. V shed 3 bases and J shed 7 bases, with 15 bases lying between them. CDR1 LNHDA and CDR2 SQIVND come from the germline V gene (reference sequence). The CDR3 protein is CASSMGQGTGGYTF. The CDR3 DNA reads TGTGCCAGTAGTATGGGGCAAGGTACTGGTGGCTACACCTTC.

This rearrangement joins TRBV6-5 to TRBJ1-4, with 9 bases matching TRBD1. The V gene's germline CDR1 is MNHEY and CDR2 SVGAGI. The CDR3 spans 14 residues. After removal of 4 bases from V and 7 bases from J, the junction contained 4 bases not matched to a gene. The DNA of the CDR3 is TGTGCCAGCAGTTTACAGGGGGCGGGTGAAAAACTGTTTTTT. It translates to CASSLQGAGEKLFF.